Shown below are 3 T cell receptor beta chains from a single sample sequenced in a study of breast tumors, draining lymph nodes, adjacent tissues. TCRdb independently ran MiXCR on the multiplex PCR reads; one entry per CDR3 protein. Here the sample spans some 97,000 distinct CDR3 sequences, over 20% being singletons. Samples came from axillary lymph nodes draining the breast cancer. The specimen was axillary lymph node tissue. The receptors were sampled from a female donor with breast cancer. Some clones in this sample may be carry-over from other donors' samples.

Ten or more counts support this clonotype. The chain uses TRBV9 and TRBJ2-3; no firm D call. CDR3 length equals 15 residues. Trimming took off 0 bases at V and 1 base at J, with 9 bases between the two ends. Per germline, CDR1 SGDLS and CDR2 YYNGEE. CDR3 sequence reads: CASSVAPQGTDTQYF. The CDR3 DNA sequence: TGTGCCAGCAGCGTAGCCCCCCAGGGCACAGATACGCAGTATTTT.

In its sample, this clonotype was seen a few times. V usage is TRBV15 and J usage is TRBJ2-5, with 8 positions matching TRBD2. The germline gives CDR1 LNHNV, CDR2 YYDKDF (reference sequence). With V trimmed by 4 bases and J by 3 bases, 10 bases remained unmatched. The length of the CDR3 is 16 residues. DNA for the CDR3: TGTGCCACCAGCACATCAGGAGAGGGACTAGAAGAGACCCAGTACTTC. Its translation: CATSTSGEGLEETQYF. Drawing the rest from reference TRBV15 and TRBJ2-5, the complete variable domain is DAMVIQNPRYQVTQFGKPVTLSCSQTLNHNVMYWYQQKSSQAPKLLFHYYDKDFNNEADTPDNFQSRRPNTSFCFLDIRSPGLGDTAMYLCATSTSGEGLEETQYFGPGTRLLVL.

This clonotype has a count of ten or more. Here the CDR3 reads CAISEAYEQYF. The CDR3 nucleotides read TGTGCCATCAGTGAGGCCTACGAGCAGTACTTC. The chain has TRBV10-3 and TRBJ2-7; D not resolved. Germline V gene sequence: CDR1 ENHRY, CDR2 SYGVKD. V was trimmed by 2 bases and J by 2 bases, leaving 1 base between them. CDR3 length: 11 residues.